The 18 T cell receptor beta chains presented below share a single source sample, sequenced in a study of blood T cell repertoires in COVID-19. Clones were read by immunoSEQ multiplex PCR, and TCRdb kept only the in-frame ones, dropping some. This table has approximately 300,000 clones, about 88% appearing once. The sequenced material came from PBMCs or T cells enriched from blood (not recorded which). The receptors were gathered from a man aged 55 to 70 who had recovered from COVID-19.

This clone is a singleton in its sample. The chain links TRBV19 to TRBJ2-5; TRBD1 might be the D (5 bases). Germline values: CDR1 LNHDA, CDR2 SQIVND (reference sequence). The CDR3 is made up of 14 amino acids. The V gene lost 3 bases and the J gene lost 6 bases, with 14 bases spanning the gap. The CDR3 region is CASSISGRRKTQYF. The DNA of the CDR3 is TGTGCCAGTAGTATTTCAGGGCGAAGGAAGACCCAGTACTTC. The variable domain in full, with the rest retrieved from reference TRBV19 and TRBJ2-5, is DGGITQSPKYLFRKEGQNVTLSCEQNLNHDAMYWYRQDPGQGLRLIYYSQIVNDFQKGDIAEGYSVSREKKESFPLTVTSAQKNPTAFYLCASSISGRRKTQYFGPGTRLLVL.

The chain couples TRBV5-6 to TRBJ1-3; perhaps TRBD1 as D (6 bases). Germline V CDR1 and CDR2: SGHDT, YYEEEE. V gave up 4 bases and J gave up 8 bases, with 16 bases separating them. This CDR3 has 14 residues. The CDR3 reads CASSVRQDLDTIYF. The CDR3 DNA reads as TGTGCCAGCAGCGTAAGACAGGACTTAGACACCATATATTTT.

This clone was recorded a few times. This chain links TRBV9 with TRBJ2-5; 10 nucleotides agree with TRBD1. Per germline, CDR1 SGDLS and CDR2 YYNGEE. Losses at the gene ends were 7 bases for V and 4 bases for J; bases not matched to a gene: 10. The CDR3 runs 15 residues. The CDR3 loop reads CASGGTGAEGETQYF. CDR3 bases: TGTGCCAGCGGGGGGACAGGGGCTGAGGGAGAGACCCAGTACTTC.

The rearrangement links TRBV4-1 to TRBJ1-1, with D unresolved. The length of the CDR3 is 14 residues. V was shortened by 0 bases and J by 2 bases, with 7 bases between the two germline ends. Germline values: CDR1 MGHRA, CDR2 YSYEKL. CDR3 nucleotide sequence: TGCGCCAGCAGCCAAGATTACAGAAACACTGAAGCTTTCTTT. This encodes CASSQDYRNTEAFF.

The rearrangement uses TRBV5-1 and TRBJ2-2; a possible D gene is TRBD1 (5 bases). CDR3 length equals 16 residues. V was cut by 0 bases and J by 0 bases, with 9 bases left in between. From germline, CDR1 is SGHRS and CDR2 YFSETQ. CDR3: CASSLDGAPNTGELFF. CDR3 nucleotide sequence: TGCGCCAGCAGCTTGGATGGGGCGCCGAACACCGGGGAGCTGTTTTTT.

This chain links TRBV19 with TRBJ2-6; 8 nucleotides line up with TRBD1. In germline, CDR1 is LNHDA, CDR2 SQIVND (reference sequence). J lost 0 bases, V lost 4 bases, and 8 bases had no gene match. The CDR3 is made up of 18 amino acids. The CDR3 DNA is TGTGCCAGTAGTAATGACAGGGGATATACCTCTGGGGCCAACGTCCTGACTTTC. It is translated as CASSNDRGYTSGANVLTF.

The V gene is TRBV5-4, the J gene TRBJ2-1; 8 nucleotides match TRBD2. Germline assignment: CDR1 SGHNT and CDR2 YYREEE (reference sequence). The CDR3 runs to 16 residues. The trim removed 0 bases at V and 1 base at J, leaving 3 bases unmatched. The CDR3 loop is CASSLGGGGSYNEQFF. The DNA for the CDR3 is TGTGCCAGCAGCTTGGGTGGCGGGGGGTCCTACAATGAGCAGTTCTTC.

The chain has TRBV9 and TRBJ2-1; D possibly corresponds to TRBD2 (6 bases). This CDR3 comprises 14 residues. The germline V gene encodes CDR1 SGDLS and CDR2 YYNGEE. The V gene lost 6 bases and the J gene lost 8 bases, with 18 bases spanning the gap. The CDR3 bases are TGTGCCAGCAACAAACCGGGACTTGCAGATGAGCAGTTCTTC. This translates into CASNKPGLADEQFF. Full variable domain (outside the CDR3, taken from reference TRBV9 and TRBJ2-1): DSGVTQTPKHLITATGQRVTLRCSPRSGDLSVYWYQQSLDQGLQFLIQYYNGEERAKGNILERFSAQQFPDLHSELNLSSLELGDSALYFCASNKPGLADEQFFGPGTRLTVL.

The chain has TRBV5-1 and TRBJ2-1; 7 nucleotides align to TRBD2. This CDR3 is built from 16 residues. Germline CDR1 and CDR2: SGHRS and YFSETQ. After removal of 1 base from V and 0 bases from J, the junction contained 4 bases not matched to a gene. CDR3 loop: CASSLWSGGSYNEQFF. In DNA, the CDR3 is TGCGCCAGCAGCTTGTGGTCGGGGGGCTCCTACAATGAGCAGTTCTTC.

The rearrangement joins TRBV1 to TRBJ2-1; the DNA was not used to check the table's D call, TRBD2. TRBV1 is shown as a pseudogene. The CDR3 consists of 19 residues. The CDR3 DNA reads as TGCACCAGCAGCCAAGCGATACGACCGACTAGCGGGACCTACAATGAGCAGTTCTTC. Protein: CTSSQAIRPTSGTYNEQFF.

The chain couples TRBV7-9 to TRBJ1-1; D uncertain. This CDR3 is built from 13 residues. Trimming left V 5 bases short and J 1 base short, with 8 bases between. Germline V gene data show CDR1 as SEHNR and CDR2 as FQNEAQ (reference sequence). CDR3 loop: CASSQTGNTEAFF. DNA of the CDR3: TGTGCCAGCAGCCAGACGGGGAACACTGAAGCTTTCTTT.

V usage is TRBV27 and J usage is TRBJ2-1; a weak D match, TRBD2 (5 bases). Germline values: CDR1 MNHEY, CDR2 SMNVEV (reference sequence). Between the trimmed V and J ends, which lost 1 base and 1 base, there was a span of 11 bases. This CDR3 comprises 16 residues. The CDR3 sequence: CASSLFPGMSYNEQFF. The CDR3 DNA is TGTGCCAGCAGTTTATTTCCGGGAATGTCCTACAATGAGCAGTTCTTC.

CDR3 in DNA: TGCGCCAGCAGCCCGGGACAGGGGCCAGGCACTGAAGCTTTCTTT. This encodes CASSPGQGPGTEAFF. V gene TRBV4-3 combines with J gene TRBJ1-1, with 10 bases lining up with TRBD1. The CDR3 loop spans 15 amino acids. The germline V gene has CDR1 LGHNA and CDR2 YSLEER. The trim removed 4 bases at V and 4 bases at J, leaving 6 bases unmatched.

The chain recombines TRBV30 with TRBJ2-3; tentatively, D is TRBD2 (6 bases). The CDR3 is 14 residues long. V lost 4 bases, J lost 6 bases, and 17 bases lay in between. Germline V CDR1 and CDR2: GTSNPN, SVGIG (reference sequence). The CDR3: CAWTLGGVTDTQYF. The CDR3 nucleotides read TGTGCCTGGACGCTCGGCGGGGTAACGGATACGCAGTATTTT. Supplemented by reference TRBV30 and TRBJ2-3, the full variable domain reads SQTIHQWPATLVQPVGSPLSLECTVEGTSNPNLYWYRQAAGRGLQLLFYSVGIGQISSEVPQNLSASRPQDRQFILSSKKLLLSDSGFYLCAWTLGGVTDTQYFGPGTRLTVL.

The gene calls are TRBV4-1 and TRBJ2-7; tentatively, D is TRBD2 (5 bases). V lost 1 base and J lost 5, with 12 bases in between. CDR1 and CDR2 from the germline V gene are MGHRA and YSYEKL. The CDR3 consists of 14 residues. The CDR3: CASSQVLARDEQYF. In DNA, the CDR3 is TGCGCCAGCAGCCAAGTTCTAGCACGCGACGAGCAGTACTTC.

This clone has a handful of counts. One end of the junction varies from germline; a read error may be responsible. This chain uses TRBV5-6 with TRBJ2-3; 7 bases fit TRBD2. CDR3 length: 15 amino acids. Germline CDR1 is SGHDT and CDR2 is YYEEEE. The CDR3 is CASSFEVTSIDTQYF. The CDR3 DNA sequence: TGTGCCAGCAGCTTTGAAGTGACTAGCATAGATACGCAGTATTTT.

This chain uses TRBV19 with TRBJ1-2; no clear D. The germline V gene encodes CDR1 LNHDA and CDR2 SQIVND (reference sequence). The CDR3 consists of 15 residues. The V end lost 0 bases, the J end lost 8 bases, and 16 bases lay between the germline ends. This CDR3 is CASSIEVGVGGGYTF. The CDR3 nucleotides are TGTGCCAGTAGTATAGAAGTCGGCGTGGGAGGCGGCTACACCTTC.

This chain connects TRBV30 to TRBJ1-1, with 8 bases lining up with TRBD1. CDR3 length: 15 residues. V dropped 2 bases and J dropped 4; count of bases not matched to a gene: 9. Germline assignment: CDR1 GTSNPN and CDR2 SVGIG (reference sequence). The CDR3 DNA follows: TGTGCCTGGAGTCCAAAAGACAGGGGTACCACTGAAGCTTTCTTT. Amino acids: CAWSPKDRGTTEAFF.